This T cell receptor (beta chain) was sequenced for a study of blood T cell repertoires in COVID-19. Overall study: Samples taken during acute and convalescent COVID-19 were collected in the United States, Italy and Spain. PBMCs, B-cell-depleted T cells, or T cells were the source of the cDNA or gDNA that made up the material.

This CDR3 has 15 amino acids. Germline assignment: CDR1 GTSNPN and CDR2 SVGIG (reference sequence). The V end was cut by 3 bases, the J end by 0 bases, with 14 bases between. TCRdb keeps only in-frame clones here, not all; method: immunoSEQ multiplex PCR. The table has about 94,000 clones, roughly 91% seen once. The receptor was derived from a woman aged 80 or over with acute or convalescent COVID-19. Input material: peripheral blood. This chain uses TRBV30 with TRBJ1-1, with D hard to call. Here the CDR3 DNA reads TGTGCCTGGAGCAGCGGGGTTTGGATGAACACTGAAGCTTTCTTT. Translation: CAWSSGVWMNTEAFF. The full variable domain, rest sourced from reference TRBV30 and TRBJ1-1, is SQTIHQWPATLVQPVGSPLSLECTVEGTSNPNLYWYRQAAGRGLQLLFYSVGIGQISSEVPQNLSASRPQDRQFILSSKKLLLSDSGFYLCAWSSGVWMNTEAFFGQGTRLTVV.